This TCR beta chain was identified in a study of early T cells in non-severe SARS-CoV-2 infection. This clonotype showed up many times. Unique molecular identifiers were attached to individual cDNA molecules. One entry per CDR3 protein, called by TCRdb with MiXCR from the 5' RACE reads. The sample yields tens of thousands of distinct CDR3 sequences, less than 5.5% seen once. CDR3 size: 15 residues. Germline assignment: CDR1 MDHEN and CDR2 SYDVKM. Trimming left V 2 bases short and J 0 bases short, with 8 bases between. This clonotype was sampled from an adult who was a healthcare worker with PCR-confirmed SARS-CoV-2 infection or an uninfected control (not recorded which). Sequencing used whole blood. V is TRBV28 and J is TRBJ1-3; D remains ambiguous. The CDR3 region has the DNA TGTGCCAGCAGTTTAAGGCTCCACTCTGGAAACACCATATATTTT. The encoded protein is CASSLRLHSGNTIYF. Variable domain in full (rest from reference TRBV28 and TRBJ1-3): DVKVTQSSRYLVKRTGEKVFLECVQDMDHENMFWYRQDPGLGLRLIYFSYDVKMKEKGDIPEGYSVSREKKERFSLILESASTNQTSMYLCASSLRLHSGNTIYFGEGSWLTVV.